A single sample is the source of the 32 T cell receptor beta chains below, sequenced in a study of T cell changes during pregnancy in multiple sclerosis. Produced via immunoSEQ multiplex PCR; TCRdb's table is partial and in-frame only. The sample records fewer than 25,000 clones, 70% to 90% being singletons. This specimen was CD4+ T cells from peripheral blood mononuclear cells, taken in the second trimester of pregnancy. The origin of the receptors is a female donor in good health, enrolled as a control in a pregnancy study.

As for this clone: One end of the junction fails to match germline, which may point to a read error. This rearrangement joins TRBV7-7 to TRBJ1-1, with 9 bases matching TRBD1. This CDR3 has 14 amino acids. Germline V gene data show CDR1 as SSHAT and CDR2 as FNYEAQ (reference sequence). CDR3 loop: CASSRDREATEAFF. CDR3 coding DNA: TGTGCTAGCAGCCGGGACAGGGAGGCCACTGAAGCTTTCTTT.

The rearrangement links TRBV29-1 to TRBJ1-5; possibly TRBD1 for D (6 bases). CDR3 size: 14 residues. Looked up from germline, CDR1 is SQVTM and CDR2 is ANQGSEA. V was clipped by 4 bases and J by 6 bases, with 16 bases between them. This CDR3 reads CSVGEQGGGQPQHF. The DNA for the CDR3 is TGCAGCGTTGGAGAACAGGGTGGAGGTCAGCCCCAGCATTTT.

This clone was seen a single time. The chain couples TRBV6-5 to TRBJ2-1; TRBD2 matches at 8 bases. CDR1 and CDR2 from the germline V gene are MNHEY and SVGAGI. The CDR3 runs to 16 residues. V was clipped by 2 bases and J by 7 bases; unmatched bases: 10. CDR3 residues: CASSYGGGGSLNEQFF. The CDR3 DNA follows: TGTGCCAGCAGTTACGGGGGCGGGGGGTCCTTAAATGAGCAGTTCTTC.

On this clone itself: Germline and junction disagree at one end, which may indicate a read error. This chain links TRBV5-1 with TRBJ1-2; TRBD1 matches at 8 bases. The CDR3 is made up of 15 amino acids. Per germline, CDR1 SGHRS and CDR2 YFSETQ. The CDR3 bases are TGCGCCGGCAGCTTGGAAGGTCAGGGGGCGAGTGGCTACACCTTC. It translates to CAGSLEGQGASGYTF. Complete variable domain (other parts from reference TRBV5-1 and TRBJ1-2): KAGVTQTPRYLIKTRGQQVTLSCSPISGHRSVSWYQQTPGQGLQFLFEYFSETQRNKGNFPGRFSGRQFSNSRSEMNVSTLELGDSALYLCAGSLEGQGASGYTFGSGTRLTVV.

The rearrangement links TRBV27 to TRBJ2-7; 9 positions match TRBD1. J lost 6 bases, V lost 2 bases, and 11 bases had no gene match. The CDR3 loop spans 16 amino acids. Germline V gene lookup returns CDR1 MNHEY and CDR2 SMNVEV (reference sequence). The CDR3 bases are TGTGCCAGCAGTTTAGTCGGTGGGACAGGGCCCGGCGAGCAGTACTTC. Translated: CASSLVGGTGPGEQYF.

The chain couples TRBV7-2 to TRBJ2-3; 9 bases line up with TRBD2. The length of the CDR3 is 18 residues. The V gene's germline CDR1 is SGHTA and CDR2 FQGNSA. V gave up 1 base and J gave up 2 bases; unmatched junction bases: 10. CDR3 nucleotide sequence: TGTGCCAGCAGCTTAGTAGGAGCGGGGGGCCATCACACAGATACGCAGTATTTT. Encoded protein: CASSLVGAGGHHTDTQYF.

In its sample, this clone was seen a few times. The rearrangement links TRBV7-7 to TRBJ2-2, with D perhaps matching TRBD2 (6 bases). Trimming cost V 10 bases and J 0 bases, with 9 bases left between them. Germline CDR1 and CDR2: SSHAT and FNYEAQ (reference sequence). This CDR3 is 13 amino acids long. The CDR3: CATSGANTGELFF. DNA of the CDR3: TGTGCCACGTCGGGGGCGAACACCGGGGAGCTGTTTTTT.

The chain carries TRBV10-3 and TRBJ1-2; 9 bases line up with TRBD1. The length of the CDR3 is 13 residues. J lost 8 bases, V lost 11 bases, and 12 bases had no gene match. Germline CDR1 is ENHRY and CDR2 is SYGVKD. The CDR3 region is CASTDRGQRGYTF. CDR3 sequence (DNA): TGTGCCTCTACGGACAGGGGCCAGAGGGGCTACACCTTC.

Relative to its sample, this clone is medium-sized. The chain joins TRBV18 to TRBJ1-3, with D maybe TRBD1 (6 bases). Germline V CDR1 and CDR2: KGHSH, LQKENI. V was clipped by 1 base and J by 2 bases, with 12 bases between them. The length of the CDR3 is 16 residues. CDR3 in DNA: TGTGCCAGCTCACCACTGGGGGCGGCTGCTGGAAACACCATATATTTT. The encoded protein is CASSPLGAAAGNTIYF. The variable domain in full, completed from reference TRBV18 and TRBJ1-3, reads NAGVMQNPRHLVRRRGQEARLRCSPMKGHSHVYWYRQLPEEGLKFMVYLQKENIIDESGMPKERFSAEFPKEGPSILRIQQVVRGDSAAYFCASSPLGAAAGNTIYFGEGSWLTVV.

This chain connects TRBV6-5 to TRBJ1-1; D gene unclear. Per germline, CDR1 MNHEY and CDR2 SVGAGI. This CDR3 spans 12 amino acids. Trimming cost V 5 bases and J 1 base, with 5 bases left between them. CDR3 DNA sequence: TGTGCCAGCAGTCCCGGGAACACTGAAGCTTTCTTT. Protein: CASSPGNTEAFF.

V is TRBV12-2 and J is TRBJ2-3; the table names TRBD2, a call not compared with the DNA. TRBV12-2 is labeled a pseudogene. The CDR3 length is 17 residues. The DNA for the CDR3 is TGTGCAAGTCGCTCCTCCGGCGGCTTCTCTAGCACAGATACGCAGTATTTT. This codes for CASRSSGGFSSTDTQYF.

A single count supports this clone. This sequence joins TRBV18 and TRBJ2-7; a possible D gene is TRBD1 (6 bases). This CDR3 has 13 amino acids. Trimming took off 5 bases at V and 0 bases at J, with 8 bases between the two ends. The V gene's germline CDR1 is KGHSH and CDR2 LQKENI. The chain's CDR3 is CASSNRDSYEQYF. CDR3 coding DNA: TGTGCCAGCTCAAACAGGGACTCCTACGAGCAGTACTTC.

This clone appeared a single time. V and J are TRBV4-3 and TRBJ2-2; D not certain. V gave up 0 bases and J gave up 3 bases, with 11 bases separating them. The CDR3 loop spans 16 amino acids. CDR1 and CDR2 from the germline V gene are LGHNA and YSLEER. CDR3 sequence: CASSQDSGRYTGELFF. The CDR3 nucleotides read TGCGCCAGCAGCCAAGATTCGGGTCGCTACACCGGGGAGCTGTTTTTT.

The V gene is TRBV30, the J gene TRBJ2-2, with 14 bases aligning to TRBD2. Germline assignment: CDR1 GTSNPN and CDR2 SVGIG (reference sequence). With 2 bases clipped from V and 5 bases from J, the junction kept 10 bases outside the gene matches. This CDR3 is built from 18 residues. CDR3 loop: CAWSRSPGLAGETGELFF. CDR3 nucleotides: TGTGCCTGGAGTCGGTCACCGGGACTAGCGGGAGAGACCGGGGAGCTGTTTTTT.

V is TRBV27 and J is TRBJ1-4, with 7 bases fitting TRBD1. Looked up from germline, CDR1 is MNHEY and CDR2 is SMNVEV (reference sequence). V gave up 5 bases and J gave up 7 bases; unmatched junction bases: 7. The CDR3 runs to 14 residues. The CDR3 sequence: CASSTGVWREKLFF. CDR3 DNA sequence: TGTGCCAGCAGTACAGGGGTGTGGCGTGAAAAACTGTTTTTT.

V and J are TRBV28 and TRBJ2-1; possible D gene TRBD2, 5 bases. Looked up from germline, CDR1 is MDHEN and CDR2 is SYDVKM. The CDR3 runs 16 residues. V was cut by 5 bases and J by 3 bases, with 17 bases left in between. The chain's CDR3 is CASSAGLVPYYNEQFF. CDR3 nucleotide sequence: TGTGCCAGCAGTGCCGGACTCGTACCCTACTACAATGAGCAGTTCTTC.

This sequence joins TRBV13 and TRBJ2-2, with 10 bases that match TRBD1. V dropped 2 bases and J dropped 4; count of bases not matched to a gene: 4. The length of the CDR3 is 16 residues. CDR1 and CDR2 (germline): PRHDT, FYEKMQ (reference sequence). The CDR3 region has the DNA TGTGCCAGCAGCTTACGACAGGGGGCGGCCACCGGGGAGCTGTTTTTT. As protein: CASSLRQGAATGELFF. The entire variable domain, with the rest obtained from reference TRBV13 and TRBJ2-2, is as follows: AAGVIQSPRHLIKEKRETATLKCYPIPRHDTVYWYQQGPGQDPQFLISFYEKMQSDKGSIPDRFSAQQFSDYHSELNMSSLELGDSALYFCASSLRQGAATGELFFGEGSRLTVL.

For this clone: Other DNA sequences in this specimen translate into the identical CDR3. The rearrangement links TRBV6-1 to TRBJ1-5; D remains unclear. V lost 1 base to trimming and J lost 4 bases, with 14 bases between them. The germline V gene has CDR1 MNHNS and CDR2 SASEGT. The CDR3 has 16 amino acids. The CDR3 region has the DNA TGTGCCAGCAGTGAAGGGACGCAAGGGAGGAATCAGCCCCAGCATTTT. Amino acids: CASSEGTQGRNQPQHF.

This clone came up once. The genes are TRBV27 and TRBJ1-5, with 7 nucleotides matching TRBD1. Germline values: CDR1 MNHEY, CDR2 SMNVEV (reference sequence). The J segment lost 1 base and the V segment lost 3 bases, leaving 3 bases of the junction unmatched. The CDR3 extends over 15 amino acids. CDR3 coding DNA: TGTGCCAGCAGTTTCGCGGGACAGAGCAATCAGCCCCAGCATTTT. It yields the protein CASSFAGQSNQPQHF.

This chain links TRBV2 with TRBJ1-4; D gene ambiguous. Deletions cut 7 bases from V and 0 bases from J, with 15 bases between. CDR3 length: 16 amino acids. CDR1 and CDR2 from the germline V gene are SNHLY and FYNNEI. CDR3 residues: CASKTSRRATNEKLFF. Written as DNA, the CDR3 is TGTGCCAGCAAGACCTCGCGGCGGGCAACTAATGAAAAACTGTTTTTT.

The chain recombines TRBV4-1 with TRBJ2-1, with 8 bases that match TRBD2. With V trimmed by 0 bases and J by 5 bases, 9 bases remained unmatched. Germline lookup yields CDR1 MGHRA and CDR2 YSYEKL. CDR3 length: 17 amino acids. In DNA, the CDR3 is TGCGCCAGCAGCCAAGATTACGGGGGGGCGCGTAACAATGAGCAGTTCTTC. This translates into CASSQDYGGARNNEQFF.

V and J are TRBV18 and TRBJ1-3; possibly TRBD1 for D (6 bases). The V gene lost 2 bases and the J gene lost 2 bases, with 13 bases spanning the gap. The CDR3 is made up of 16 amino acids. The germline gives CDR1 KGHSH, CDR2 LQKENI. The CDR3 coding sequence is TGTGCCAGCTCACCAGGGCGGTACAGGGCTGGAAACACCATATATTTT. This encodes CASSPGRYRAGNTIYF.

The CDR3 DNA reads TGTGCCAGCAGTCGTCCCTCCCAGGTGGTTGGCACTGAAGCTTTCTTT. As protein: CASSRPSQVVGTEAFF. This sequence joins TRBV28 and TRBJ1-1; D gene unclear. The V end lost 5 bases, the J end lost 4 bases, and 20 bases lay between the germline ends. The CDR3 runs 16 residues. The germline V gene has CDR1 MDHEN and CDR2 SYDVKM.

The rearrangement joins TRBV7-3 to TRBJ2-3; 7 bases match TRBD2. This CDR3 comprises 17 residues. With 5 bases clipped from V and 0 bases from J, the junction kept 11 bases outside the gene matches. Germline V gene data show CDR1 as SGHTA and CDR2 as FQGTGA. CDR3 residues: CASSPTTSPRSTDTQYF. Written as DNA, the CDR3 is TGTGCCAGCAGCCCAACGACTAGCCCAAGGAGCACAGATACGCAGTATTTT.

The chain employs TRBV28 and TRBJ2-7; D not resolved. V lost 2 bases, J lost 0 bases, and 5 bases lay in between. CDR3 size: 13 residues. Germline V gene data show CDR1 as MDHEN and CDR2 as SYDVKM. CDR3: CASSLQNSYEQYF. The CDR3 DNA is TGTGCCAGCAGTTTACAGAACTCCTACGAGCAGTACTTC.

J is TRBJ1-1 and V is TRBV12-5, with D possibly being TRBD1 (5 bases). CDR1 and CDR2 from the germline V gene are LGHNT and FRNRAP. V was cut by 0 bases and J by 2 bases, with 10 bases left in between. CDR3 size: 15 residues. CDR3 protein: CASGLVAGQNTEAFF. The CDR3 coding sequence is TGTGCTAGTGGTTTGGTGGCGGGGCAAAACACTGAAGCTTTCTTT.

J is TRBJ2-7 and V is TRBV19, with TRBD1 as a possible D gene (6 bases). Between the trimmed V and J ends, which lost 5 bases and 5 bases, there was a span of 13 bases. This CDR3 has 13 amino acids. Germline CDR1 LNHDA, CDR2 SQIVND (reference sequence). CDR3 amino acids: CASSPQGNHEQYF. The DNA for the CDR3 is TGTGCCAGTAGTCCACAGGGCAACCACGAGCAGTACTTC.

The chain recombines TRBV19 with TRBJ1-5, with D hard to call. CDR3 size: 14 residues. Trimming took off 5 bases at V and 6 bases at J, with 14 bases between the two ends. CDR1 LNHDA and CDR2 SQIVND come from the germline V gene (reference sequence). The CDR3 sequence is CASSFWEEGQPQHF. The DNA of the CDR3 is TGTGCCAGTAGTTTTTGGGAAGAGGGTCAGCCCCAGCATTTT.

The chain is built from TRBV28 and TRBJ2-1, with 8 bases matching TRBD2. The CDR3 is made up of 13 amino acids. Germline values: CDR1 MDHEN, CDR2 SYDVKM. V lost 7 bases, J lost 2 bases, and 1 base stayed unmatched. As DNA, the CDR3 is TGTGCCAGCATAGCGGGGACCTACAATGAGCAGTTCTTC. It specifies CASIAGTYNEQFF.

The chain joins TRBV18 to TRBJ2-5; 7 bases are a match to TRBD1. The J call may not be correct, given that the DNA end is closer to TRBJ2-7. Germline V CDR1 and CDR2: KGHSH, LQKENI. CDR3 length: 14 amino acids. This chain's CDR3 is CASSPLQGPYEQYF. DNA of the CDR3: TGTGCCAGCTCACCGCTACAGGGGCCCTACGAGCAGTACTTC.

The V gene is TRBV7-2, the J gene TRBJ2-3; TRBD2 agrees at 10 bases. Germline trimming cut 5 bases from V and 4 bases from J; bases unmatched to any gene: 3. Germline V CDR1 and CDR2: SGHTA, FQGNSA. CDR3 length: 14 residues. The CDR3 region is CASSPSGGADTQYF. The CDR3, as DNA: TGTGCCAGCAGCCCTAGCGGGGGCGCAGATACGCAGTATTTT.

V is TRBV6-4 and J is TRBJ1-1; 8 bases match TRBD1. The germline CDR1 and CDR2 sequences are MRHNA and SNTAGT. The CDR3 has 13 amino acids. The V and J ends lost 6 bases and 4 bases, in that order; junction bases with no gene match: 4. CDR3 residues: CASRAGGGTEAFF. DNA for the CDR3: TGTGCCAGCAGAGCAGGGGGCGGCACTGAAGCTTTCTTT.